The clone carrying this T cell receptor beta chain is a singleton in its sample. Antigen unknown. Data came from immunoSEQ multiplex PCR; TCRdb stores just in-frame clones and leaves some out. The data show some 30,000 clones, with approximately 91% seen just once and over 1.3% held by the top ten. Time point defined: before natalizumab initiation. Before the first natalizumab infusion, T0 blood samples were taken. Trimming left V 7 bases short and J 1 base short, with 13 bases between. CDR1 is MNHEY, CDR2 SMNVEV, per germline (reference sequence). CDR3 length equals 14 residues. The data derive from a study of multiple sclerosis patients with progressive multifocal leukoencephalopathy. Overall study findings and caveats: Before and during natalizumab, the clones expanded at PML already existed. Findings may reflect JC virus infection or just general immunocompromise.

The sequence was collected from a human donor with multiple sclerosis. The sequencing sample was made of PBMCs. The gene calls are TRBV27 and TRBJ1-1; D remains unclear. CDR3 protein: CASMGRQENTEAFF. In DNA, the CDR3 is TGTGCCAGCATGGGAAGGCAGGAGAACACTGAAGCTTTCTTT.